The 29 T cell receptor beta chains listed next were all sequenced from one sample in a study of cytomegalovirus exposure and HLA in healthy donors. Libraries were prepared by immunoSEQ multiplex PCR; TCRdb keeps only in-frame clonotypes and omits some of them. Here the sample spans tens of thousands of clones, roughly 85% being singletons. Sequencing was done on a sample of PBMCs. These receptors originate from a woman aged 25-40 years in good health and CMV-seronegative.

CDR3 loop: CATSRRSNTEAFF. The CDR3 coding sequence is TGTGCCACCAGCAGGCGTTCCAACACTGAAGCTTTCTTT. The chain joins TRBV15 to TRBJ1-1; no clear D. Between the trimmed V and J ends, which lost 3 bases and 2 bases, there was a span of 7 bases. The CDR3 extends over 13 amino acids. The germline V gene has CDR1 LNHNV and CDR2 YYDKDF (reference sequence). The variable domain in full, with the rest retrieved from reference TRBV15 and TRBJ1-1, is DAMVIQNPRYQVTQFGKPVTLSCSQTLNHNVMYWYQQKSSQAPKLLFHYYDKDFNNEADTPDNFQSRRPNTSFCFLDIRSPGLGDTAMYLCATSRRSNTEAFFGQGTRLTVV.

The rearrangement joins TRBV9 to TRBJ2-3; 7 bases are shared with TRBD2. From germline, CDR1 is SGDLS and CDR2 YYNGEE. With V trimmed by 4 bases and J by 2 bases, 10 bases remained unmatched. The CDR3 totals 16 residues. This CDR3 reads CASSPGRGPHTDTQYF. The CDR3 DNA reads as TGTGCCAGCAGCCCTGGGAGGGGCCCCCACACAGATACGCAGTATTTT.

The CDR3 is CATSRDLFAGGPGDTQYF. The DNA of the CDR3 is TGTGCCACCAGCAGAGATTTGTTCGCGGGAGGGCCCGGGGATACGCAGTATTTT. This chain uses TRBV15 with TRBJ2-3; 9 nucleotides line up with TRBD2. The CDR3 has 18 residues. Trimming at V came to 0 bases and at J to 6 bases, leaving 13 bases not matched to a gene. From germline, CDR1 is LNHNV and CDR2 YYDKDF (reference sequence). Variable domain in full (rest from reference TRBV15 and TRBJ2-3): DAMVIQNPRYQVTQFGKPVTLSCSQTLNHNVMYWYQQKSSQAPKLLFHYYDKDFNNEADTPDNFQSRRPNTSFCFLDIRSPGLGDTAMYLCATSRDLFAGGPGDTQYFGPGTRLTVL.

This clone was seen a single time. The chain is built from TRBV11-2 and TRBJ1-1; no firm D call. This CDR3 has 11 amino acids. V dropped 3 bases and J dropped 6 bases, with 5 bases sitting between them. Germline V lookup: CDR1 SGHAT, CDR2 FQNNGV. CDR3 nucleotides: TGTGCCAGCAGCTTGAGTGCTGAAGCTTTCTTT. Its translation is CASSLSAEAFF.

The genes are TRBV25-1 and TRBJ2-1; the match to TRBD2 covers 8 bases. The CDR3 loop spans 17 amino acids. Germline CDR1 reads MGHDK; CDR2 reads SYGVNS. The J segment lost 7 bases and the V segment lost 6 bases, leaving 17 bases of the junction unmatched. In DNA form, the CDR3 reads TGTGCCAGCAGGGGGTATTCAGCGGGAGCTTTCGGGAATGAGCAGTTCTTC. Amino acids: CASRGYSAGAFGNEQFF.

CDR3 amino acids: CASRRWTSGIYGELFF. In nucleotides, the CDR3 is TGTGCCAGCCGAAGGTGGACTAGCGGGATATATGGGGAGCTGTTTTTT. The chain couples TRBV27 to TRBJ2-2; 12 bases fit TRBD2. V lost 8 bases, J lost 8 bases, and 12 bases stayed unmatched. The CDR3 is 16 residues long. The germline gives CDR1 MNHEY, CDR2 SMNVEV (reference sequence).

This chain connects TRBV28 to TRBJ1-5; D remains unclear. CDR1 MDHEN and CDR2 SYDVKM come from the germline V gene. Trimming took 5 bases from V and 5 from J, leaving 7 bases between them. There are 12 residues in the CDR3. The CDR3 protein is CASSPSYQPQHF. CDR3 nucleotides: TGTGCCAGCAGTCCCTCTTATCAGCCCCAGCATTTT.

The chain is built from TRBV7-9 and TRBJ1-1; D perhaps matches TRBD1 (5 bases). The CDR3 is 14 residues long. The germline CDR1 and CDR2 sequences are SEHNR and FQNEAQ (reference sequence). The V end lost 5 bases, the J end lost 4 bases, and 14 bases lay between the germline ends. CDR3 residues: CASSLRGGGTEAFF. The CDR3 DNA reads as TGTGCCAGCAGCCTCCGGGGGGGTGGCACTGAAGCTTTCTTT.

The rearrangement joins TRBV5-1 to TRBJ2-1, with TRBD2 identical over 12 bases. CDR3 length: 17 residues. The V gene's germline CDR1 is SGHRS and CDR2 YFSETQ. Losses at the gene ends were 4 bases for V and 5 bases for J; bases not matched to a gene: 10. Written as DNA, the CDR3 is TGCGCCAGCAGCCGACTAGCGGGAGTATCTACCCACAATGAGCAGTTCTTC. It specifies CASSRLAGVSTHNEQFF.

This chain uses TRBV19 with TRBJ2-5, with 9 bases identical to TRBD1. The CDR3 contains 15 residues. The V segment lost 4 bases and the J segment 4 bases; nucleotides outside the gene matches: 7. Germline V gene lookup returns CDR1 LNHDA and CDR2 SQIVND (reference sequence). In nucleotides, the CDR3 is TGTGCCAGTAGTACCGGGACAGGGCGCCGAGAGACCCAGTACTTC. Its translation is CASSTGTGRRETQYF.

The chain uses TRBV6-6 and TRBJ1-5; possible D gene TRBD1, 6 bases. The CDR3 has 15 residues. V lost 2 bases and J lost 7, with 15 bases in between. In germline, CDR1 is MNHNY, CDR2 SVGAGI (reference sequence). CDR3 protein: CASSYGGGARQPQHF. The CDR3 DNA sequence: TGTGCCAGCAGTTACGGGGGGGGCGCGAGACAGCCCCAGCATTTT.

On this clone: Its ends do not fully match the called genes, so a read error is possible. The rearrangement joins TRBV11-3 to TRBJ2-7; 9 positions match TRBD2. The CDR3 consists of 17 residues. Germline V lookup: CDR1 SGHNT, CDR2 YENEEA. CDR3: CASSPRGGREFTYEQYF. The CDR3 nucleotides read TGCGCCAGCAGCCCAAGGGGCGGGAGGGAGTTCACCTACGAGCAGTACTTC.

The gene calls are TRBV6-6 and TRBJ2-7; 12 bases map to TRBD1. V gave up 6 bases and J gave up 3 bases; unmatched junction bases: 3. Germline V CDR1 and CDR2: MNHNY, SVGAGI (reference sequence). The CDR3 consists of 14 residues. CDR3 residues: CASSRDRGLYEQYF. DNA of the CDR3: TGTGCCAGCAGCCGGGACAGGGGGCTCTACGAGCAGTACTTC.

The chain is built from TRBV5-1 and TRBJ1-4, with TRBD1 as a possible D gene (6 bases). Germline V lookup: CDR1 SGHRS, CDR2 YFSETQ. The CDR3 has 16 amino acids. Trimming took 0 bases from V and 2 from J, leaving 11 bases between them. The CDR3 nucleotides read TGCGCCAGCAGCTTGGGCGGGGGCCATACTAATGAAAAACTGTTTTTT. Protein sequence: CASSLGGGHTNEKLFF.

The CDR3 sequence: CASSYSMGLNTEAFF. The DNA of the CDR3 is TGTGCCAGCAGTTACTCGATGGGCCTGAACACTGAAGCTTTCTTT. The gene calls are TRBV6-5 and TRBJ1-1, with no clear D. The CDR3 has 15 residues. The germline V and J ends were trimmed by 0 bases and 0 bases, with 8 bases remaining between them. Looked up from germline, CDR1 is MNHEY and CDR2 is SVGAGI.

This clone has just one count. V usage is TRBV7-8 and J usage is TRBJ2-7, with TRBD2 matching 9 bases. The CDR3 sequence is 14 residues long. V lost 5 bases and J lost 3; bases outside the gene matches: 5. Germline loops: CDR1 SGHVS, CDR2 FQNEAQ. The CDR3 loop is CASSPSGKYYEQYF. Written as DNA, the CDR3 is TGTGCCAGCAGCCCTAGCGGGAAATACTACGAGCAGTACTTC.

The chain uses TRBV27 and TRBJ1-2; no clear D gene. The germline V gene has CDR1 MNHEY and CDR2 SMNVEV (reference sequence). The length of the CDR3 is 14 residues. V was cut by 5 bases and J by 6 bases, with 16 bases left in between. As DNA, the CDR3 is TGTGCCAGCAGTCCCCGAGGGAGAACAAATGGCTACACCTTC. Its protein product is CASSPRGRTNGYTF.

The chain couples TRBV28 to TRBJ2-3; 8 bases align to TRBD1. The trim removed 5 bases at V and 6 bases at J, leaving 7 bases unmatched. Germline V CDR1 and CDR2: MDHEN, SYDVKM. The CDR3 consists of 14 residues. In DNA form, the CDR3 reads TGTGCCAGCAGTGTACAGACAGGGGCCGATACGCAGTATTTT. This codes for CASSVQTGADTQYF.

The chain combines TRBV13 with TRBJ2-5, with 10 bases matching TRBD2. Germline lookup yields CDR1 PRHDT and CDR2 FYEKMQ (reference sequence). V lost 5 bases, J lost 7 bases, and 7 bases stayed unmatched. The CDR3 contains 14 residues. In nucleotides, the CDR3 is TGTGCCAGCAGCGAGGAAAGGACTAGCGGGACCCAGTACTTC. Amino acid sequence: CASSEERTSGTQYF. The full variable domain, its missing parts supplied by reference TRBV13 and TRBJ2-5, is AAGVIQSPRHLIKEKRETATLKCYPIPRHDTVYWYQQGPGQDPQFLISFYEKMQSDKGSIPDRFSAQQFSDYHSELNMSSLELGDSALYFCASSEERTSGTQYFGPGTRLLVL.

The chain carries TRBV4-3 and TRBJ2-3; 7 bases align to TRBD1. Germline lookup yields CDR1 LGHNA and CDR2 YSLEER. V lost 0 bases, J lost 0 bases, and 6 bases stayed unmatched. The CDR3 covers 17 residues. The CDR3 region has the DNA TGCGCCAGCAGCCAAGATTTTGCGACAGGGAGCACAGATACGCAGTATTTT. Amino acid sequence: CASSQDFATGSTDTQYF.

The chain carries TRBV7-9 and TRBJ2-3, with D hard to call. Between the trimmed V and J ends, which lost 2 bases and 2 bases, there was a span of 14 bases. Germline CDR1 reads SEHNR; CDR2 reads FQNEAQ (reference sequence). This CDR3 is built from 16 residues. The CDR3 sequence: CASSLYFSRDTDTQYF. The CDR3 region has the DNA TGTGCCAGCAGCTTATATTTCTCCCGAGACACAGATACGCAGTATTTT.

The V gene is TRBV28, the J gene TRBJ2-7; TRBD2 matches at 14 bases. The CDR3 has 16 residues. Germline values: CDR1 MDHEN, CDR2 SYDVKM. J was trimmed by 4 bases and V by 9 bases; bases with no gene match: 11. CDR3 DNA sequence: TGTGCCAGTAGACTGGGGACTAGCGGGAGAAAGTACGAGCAGTACTTC. It codes for CASRLGTSGRKYEQYF.

The CDR3 sequence: CASSEGRDNSYEQYF. In DNA form, the CDR3 reads TGTGCCAGCAGTGAAGGCCGGGACAACTCCTACGAGCAGTACTTC. The chain recombines TRBV2 with TRBJ2-7, with D possibly being TRBD1 (6 bases). With 1 base removed from V and 0 bases from J, the gap between germline ends came to 10 bases. Germline lookup yields CDR1 SNHLY and CDR2 FYNNEI. The length of the CDR3 is 15 residues.

The chain recombines TRBV7-2 with TRBJ2-2, with TRBD2 matching 12 bases. Trimming at V came to 7 bases and at J to 4 bases, leaving 10 bases not matched to a gene. Germline CDR1 is SGHTA and CDR2 is FQGNSA. The CDR3 runs 17 residues. CDR3 coding DNA: TGTGCCAGCACCGACCGAAGACTAGCGGGAGTCACCGGGGAGCTGTTTTTT. It yields the protein CASTDRRLAGVTGELFF.

For the CDR3, the DNA is TGCAGCGTTGAACTAGCTGACTACGAGCAGTACTTC. It encodes CSVELADYEQYF. The J gene is TRBJ2-7, the V gene TRBV29-1; TRBD2 might be the D (5 bases). Germline loops: CDR1 SQVTM, CDR2 ANQGSEA. The CDR3 consists of 12 residues. V dropped 2 bases and J dropped 3 bases, with 8 bases sitting between them.

The V and J genes are TRBV28 and TRBJ2-7; D remains unclear. CDR1 and CDR2 from the germline V gene are MDHEN and SYDVKM. Trimming shortened V by 5 bases and J by 0 bases, and 8 bases separated the two germline ends. This CDR3 contains 13 residues. CDR3 amino acids: CASSPPSSYEQYF. In DNA form, the CDR3 reads TGTGCCAGCAGTCCGCCCAGCTCCTACGAGCAGTACTTC.

V is TRBV10-2 and J is TRBJ2-2, with a weak D call TRBD1 (6 bases). The CDR3 length is 16 residues. Germline assignment: CDR1 WSHSY and CDR2 SAAADI. Trimming stripped 5 bases from V and 0 bases from J, with 13 bases between. CDR3 region: CASSLTGLTNTGELFF. The CDR3 region has the DNA TGCGCCAGCAGTTTAACAGGGCTAACGAACACCGGGGAGCTGTTTTTT.

The gene calls are TRBV27 and TRBJ2-7; 9 nucleotides align to TRBD1. V lost 3 bases, J lost 7 bases, and 10 bases stayed unmatched. Per the germline V gene, CDR1 is MNHEY and CDR2 is SMNVEV (reference sequence). This CDR3 is 15 amino acids long. The CDR3 sequence is CASSFPGTGKDEQYF. Written as DNA, the CDR3 is TGTGCCAGCAGTTTCCCCGGGACAGGGAAAGATGAGCAGTACTTC.

The V gene is TRBV6-5, the J gene TRBJ2-5; 12 nucleotides line up with TRBD2. The trim removed 7 bases at V and 5 bases at J, leaving 5 bases unmatched. The CDR3 is made up of 14 amino acids. Germline V gene lookup returns CDR1 MNHEY and CDR2 SVGAGI. CDR3 sequence (DNA): TGTGCCAGCAATCGACTAGCGGGAGTGGAGACCCAGTACTTC. Amino acid sequence: CASNRLAGVETQYF.